This T cell receptor (beta chain) was retrieved from a study of T cell responses to AZD1222 COVID-19 vaccine. The CDR3 is 15 amino acids. Trimming stripped 1 base from V and 5 bases from J, with 11 bases between. CDR1 is LGHDT and CDR2 is YNNKEL in the germline V gene (reference sequence). TCRdb's table, derived via immunoSEQ multiplex PCR, lists solely in-frame clones and lacks some. The repertoire consists of about 45,000 clones, with roughly 88% occurring once and the leading ten covering about a sixth. The starting material was peripheral blood, obtained 28 days after the second AZD1222 dose. This TCR came from an adult who received the AZD1222 COVID-19 vaccine. This chain connects TRBV3-1 (or the pseudogene TRBV3-2) to TRBJ2-2, with TRBD1 as a possible D gene (5 bases). CDR3 loop: CASSQARPGTGELFF. In DNA, the CDR3 is TGTGCCAGCAGCCAAGCTAGACCAGGGACCGGGGAGCTGTTTTTT.